Following are 5 T cell receptor beta chains from one sample sequenced in a study of tumor-infiltrating lymphocytes in primary liver carcinoma. Starting from 500 ng of total RNA, TCR beta cDNA was produced with a primer in the constant region. Three rounds of nested multiplex PCR with slightly modified ARM-PCR produced TCR beta libraries. Rounds one and two of PCR, each of approximately 11 cycles, were primed with TRBV1-TRBV30 forward primers and a C-beta reverse primer. From the multiplex PCR reads, TCRdb called clonotypes with MiXCR, one entry per CDR3 protein. The table includes about 310,000 distinct CDR3 sequences, 60% to 80% detected once. The study extracted blood RNA from unsorted whole blood and also extracted germline DNA. Sequenced input: peripheral blood. The receptors shown here come from a man aged 40-50 years with primary liver carcinoma and hepatitis B virus infection.

This clonotype occurred many times. V and J are TRBV6-1 and TRBJ2-7; TRBD1 or TRBD2 may be the D gene (5 bases each). V lost 6 bases and J lost 0, with 21 bases in between. The CDR3 contains 17 residues. Germline CDR1 and CDR2: MNHNS and SASEGT. DNA for the CDR3: TGTGCCAGCAGGGCCGTAGGCGGGCAGGGAAGCTCCTACGAGCAGTACTTC. Its translation is CASRAVGGQGSSYEQYF.

As regards this clonotype: Since no conserved phenylalanine or tryptophan closes the CDR3, a read error is the likely cause. The rearrangement uses TRBV6-5 and TRBJ1-5; tentative D call: TRBD1 (6 bases). Trimming cost V 4 bases and J 7 bases, with 11 bases left between them. Germline V gene data show CDR1 as MNHEY and CDR2 as SVGAGI. The CDR3 spans 13 residues. Written as DNA, the CDR3 is TGTGCCAGCAGTTTACAGGGTAAACAGCCCCAGCATGTT. It encodes CASSLQGKQPQHV.

As regards this clonotype: The junction shows a germline mismatch at one end, possibly a read error. This sequence joins TRBV10-3 and TRBJ2-1, with 8 positions matching TRBD1. The CDR3 loop spans 11 amino acids. The germline gives CDR1 ENHRY, CDR2 SYGVKD. This chain's CDR3 is CPIRTGYEQFF. The CDR3 nucleotides are TGTCCCATCAGGACAGGGTATGAGCAGTTCTTC.

This clonotype was observed many times. The chain recombines TRBV29-1 with TRBJ2-1; D uncertain. This CDR3 has 13 amino acids. Trimming pared 0 bases from V and 8 bases from J, leaving 11 bases between. Germline V gene lookup returns CDR1 SQVTM and CDR2 ANQGSEA. CDR3 nucleotides: TGCAGCGTTGAAGATCAGGTGAGAGATGAGCAGTTCTTC. This encodes CSVEDQVRDEQFF.

Note on this clonotype: Possible read error: a much larger clone is one base away. The chain is built from TRBV6-1 and TRBJ2-7; D may be TRBD2 (5 bases). V lost 4 bases, J lost 1 base, and 11 bases lay in between. The CDR3 is made up of 14 amino acids. The germline V gene has CDR1 MNHNS and CDR2 SASEGT. CDR3 protein: CASSVPGISYEQYF. The CDR3, as DNA: TGTGCCAGCAGTGTACCGGGAATATCCTACGAGCAGTACTTC.